This T cell receptor beta chain was identified in a study of blood T cell repertoires in COVID-19. Study details: Sources were T cells, B-cell-depleted T cells, or PBMCs; the material itself was cDNA or gDNA.

Participant ages covered roughly 18 to 89 years across 24 US areas. The assay was immunoSEQ multiplex PCR, and TCRdb's table has in-frame clones only and misses some. The sample holds 250,000 or so clones, about 85% seen once. The CDR3 runs to 15 residues. Germline V gene data show CDR1 as LNHDA and CDR2 as SQIVND (reference sequence). V shed 6 bases and J 2 bases; nucleotides not matched to a gene: 3. Material: PBMCs or T cells enriched from blood (not recorded which). This receptor was taken from a man younger than 40 who had recovered from COVID-19. The V gene is TRBV19, the J gene TRBJ2-7; 14 bases are shared with TRBD2. CDR3 sequence (DNA): TGTGCCAGTAGGAAGACTAGCGGGAGGGCCTACGAGCAGTACTTC. As protein: CASRKTSGRAYEQYF.